The clone carrying this T cell receptor beta chain was seen more than once but under ten times. Its antigen is still unknown. The data belong to a study of response to subunit inactivated influenza vaccine. The study's findings and limits: New T cells are recruited in small numbers by each seasonal influenza vaccination, according to the authors' suggestion.

CDR1 and CDR2 (germline): DFQATT, SNEGSKA (reference sequence). V gave up 0 bases and J gave up 0 bases, with 12 bases separating them. CDR3 size: 15 residues. Using its own MiXCR run on the RT-PCR reads, TCRdb lists one record per CDR3 protein. The sample has fewer than 200,000 distinct CDR3 sequences, around 9% seen once; the top ten hold about a tenth. This material consisted of non-naive T cells sorted from PBMCs, taken on the day of vaccination. The receptor was derived from a man in his forties or fifties who received an inactivated influenza vaccine. This rearrangement joins TRBV20-1 to TRBJ2-7; a possible D gene is TRBD2 (5 bases). The CDR3 DNA follows: TGCAGTGCTAGAGACTCCCTGGCGGGCTCCTACGAGCAGTACTTC. Its protein product is CSARDSLAGSYEQYF.